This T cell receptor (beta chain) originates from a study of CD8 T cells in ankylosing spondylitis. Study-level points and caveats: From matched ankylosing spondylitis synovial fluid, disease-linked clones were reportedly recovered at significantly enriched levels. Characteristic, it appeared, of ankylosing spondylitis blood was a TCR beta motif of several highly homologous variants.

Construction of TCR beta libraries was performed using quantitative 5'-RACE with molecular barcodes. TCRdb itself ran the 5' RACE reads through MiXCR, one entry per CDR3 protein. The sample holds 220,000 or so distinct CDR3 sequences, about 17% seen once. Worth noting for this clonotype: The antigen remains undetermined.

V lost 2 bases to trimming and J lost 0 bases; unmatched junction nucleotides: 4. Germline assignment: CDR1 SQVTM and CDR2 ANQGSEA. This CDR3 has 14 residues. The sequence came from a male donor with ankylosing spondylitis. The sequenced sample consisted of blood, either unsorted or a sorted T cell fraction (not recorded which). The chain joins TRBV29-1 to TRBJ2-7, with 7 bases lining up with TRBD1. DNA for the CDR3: TGCAGCGTTGAACTGGCAGGGGGCTCCTACGAGCAGTACTTC. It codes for CSVELAGGSYEQYF.